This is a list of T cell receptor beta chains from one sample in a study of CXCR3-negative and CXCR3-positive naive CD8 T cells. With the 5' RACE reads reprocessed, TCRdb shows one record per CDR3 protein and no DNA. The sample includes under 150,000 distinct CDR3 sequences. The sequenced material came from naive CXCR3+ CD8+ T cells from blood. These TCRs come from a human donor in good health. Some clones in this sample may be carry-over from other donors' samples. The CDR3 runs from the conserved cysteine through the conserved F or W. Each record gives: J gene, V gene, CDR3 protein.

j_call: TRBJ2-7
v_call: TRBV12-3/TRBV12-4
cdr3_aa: CASSQRYSGFPLPIQTSYEQYF

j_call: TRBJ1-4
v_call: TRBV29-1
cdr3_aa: CSVEGGGEVVNEKLFF

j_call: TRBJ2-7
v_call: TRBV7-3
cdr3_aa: CASSLGGSDEQYF

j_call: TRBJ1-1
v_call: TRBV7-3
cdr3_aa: CASRPSGTTEAFF

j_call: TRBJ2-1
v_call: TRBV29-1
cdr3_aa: CSVGFTGGYYNEQFF

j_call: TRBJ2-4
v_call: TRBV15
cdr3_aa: CATSRVSGAKNIQYF

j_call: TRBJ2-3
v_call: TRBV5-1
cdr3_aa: CASEVGPEDTQYF

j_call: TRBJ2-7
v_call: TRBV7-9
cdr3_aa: CASSLAPGAPYEQYF

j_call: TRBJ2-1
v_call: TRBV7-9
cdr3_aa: CASSSGLAGGPSYNEQFF

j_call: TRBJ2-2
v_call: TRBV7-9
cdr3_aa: CASSSPGQGYTGELFF

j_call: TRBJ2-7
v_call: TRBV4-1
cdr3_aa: CASSQVRAASYEQYF

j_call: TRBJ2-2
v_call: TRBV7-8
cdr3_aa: CASSLEQVGAPGELFF

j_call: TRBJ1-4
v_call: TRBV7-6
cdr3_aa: CASADFGVGTNEKLFF

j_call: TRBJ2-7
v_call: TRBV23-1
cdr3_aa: CASRGRGLSYEQYF

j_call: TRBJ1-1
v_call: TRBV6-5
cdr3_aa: CAAGVSRNTEAFF